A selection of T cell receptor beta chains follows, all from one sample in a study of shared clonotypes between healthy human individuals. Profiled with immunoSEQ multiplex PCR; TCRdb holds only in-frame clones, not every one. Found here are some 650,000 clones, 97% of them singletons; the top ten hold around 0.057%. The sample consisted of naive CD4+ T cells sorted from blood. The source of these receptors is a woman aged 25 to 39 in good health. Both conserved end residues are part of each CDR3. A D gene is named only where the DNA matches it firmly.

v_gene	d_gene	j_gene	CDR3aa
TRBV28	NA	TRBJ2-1	CASSSDLINEQFF
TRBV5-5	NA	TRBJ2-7	CASSLSETYGYEQYF
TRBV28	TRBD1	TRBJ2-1	CASTPGQGGYNEQFF
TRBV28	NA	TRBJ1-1	CASRLGGWAEAFF
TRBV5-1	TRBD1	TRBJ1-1	CASGYGQGNTEAFF
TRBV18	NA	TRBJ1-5	CASSPLEGDNQPQHF
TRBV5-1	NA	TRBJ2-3	CASSSGGSTDTQYF
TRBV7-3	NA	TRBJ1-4	CASSFLDPERLEKLFF
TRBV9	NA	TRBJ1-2	CASSVLSNYGYTF
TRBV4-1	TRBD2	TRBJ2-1	CASSQGRASGRNEQFF
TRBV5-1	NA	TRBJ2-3	CASRIGLGTDTQYF
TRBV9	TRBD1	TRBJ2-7	CASSVRTGGDEQYF
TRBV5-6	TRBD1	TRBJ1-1	CASSLVLGTGGADTEAFF
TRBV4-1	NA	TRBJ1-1	CASSQGWGKGTEAFF
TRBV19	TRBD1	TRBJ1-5	CASSNRQGWEQPQHF
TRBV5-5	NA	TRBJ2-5	CASSYGLIQETQYF
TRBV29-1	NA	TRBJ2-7	CSAVDRNFDISYEQYF
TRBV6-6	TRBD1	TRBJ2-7	CASSYQVDRRVHEQYF
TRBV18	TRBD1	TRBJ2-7	CASSPSTQGASYEQYF
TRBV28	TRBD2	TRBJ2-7	CASSSDTSGRPHYEQYF
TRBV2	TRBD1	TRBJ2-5	CASTRDRGQETQYF
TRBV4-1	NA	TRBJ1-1	CASHQIGTKDTEAFF
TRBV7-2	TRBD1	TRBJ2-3	CASSSQGEISTDTQYF